Given below is one TCR beta chain in context. Its antigen remains unidentified. The data were obtained in a study of T cell responses to AZD1222 COVID-19 vaccine. General study findings and limits: Only after the peak T cell response were repertoires sampled.

Germline assignment: CDR1 SGDLS and CDR2 YYNGEE. V lost 4 bases and J 5 bases, leaving 10 bases between the germline ends. CDR3 length equals 14 residues. TCRdb's table, derived via immunoSEQ multiplex PCR, lists solely in-frame clones and lacks some. The profile shows some 140,000 clones, around 90% of them singletons. The sample consisted of peripheral blood, taken on day 0 of AZD1222 vaccination. The sequence derives from an adult in good health. The chain couples TRBV9 to TRBJ1-6, with D unresolved. CDR3 residues: CASSLYQNNSPLHF. The DNA for the CDR3 is TGTGCCAGCAGCCTCTACCAGAATAATTCACCCCTCCACTTT.